This entry concerns a single TCR beta chain. Its specificity is not known. The entry originates in a study of shared clonotypes between healthy human individuals. This CDR3 is built from 14 residues. CDR1 and CDR2 from the germline V gene are LGHNA and YSLEER. Trimming took 1 base from V and 3 from J, leaving 10 bases between them. Under the authors' procedure: Junction-only sequences without quality scores came from ImmunoSEQ, so filtering differed. Clones were read by immunoSEQ multiplex PCR, and TCRdb kept only the in-frame ones, dropping some. The V and J calls and clone size come from that table; D and trimming were worked out from the DNA. The data contain millions of clones, more than 80% of them singletons. General study results and limits: Non-shared clonotypes were found to have lower generation probabilities than the clonotypes that were shared by all four of the sorted-subset donors.

The source of this sequence is a man aged 18 to 30 in good health. Sequencing was performed on naive CD4+ T cells sorted from blood. Subset: CD45RA+ positively selected. This chain links TRBV4-3 with TRBJ2-7, with D perhaps TRBD2 (6 bases). The chain's CDR3 is CASSQATGLYEQYF. The CDR3 DNA is TGCGCCAGCAGCCAAGCTACGGGACTCTACGAGCAGTACTTC.